One and the same sample provided the 31 T cell receptor beta chains below, sequenced in a study of PD-1 blockade in classical Hodgkin lymphoma. Documented time point: cycle 4 day 1 (C4D1), after 5 to 7 weeks of nivolumab. Each patient experienced a relapse that followed autologous stem cell transplantation, and brentuximab vedotin exposure varied. By magnetic negative selection, CD4+ T cells were purified from thawed PBMCs. Clones were sequenced by immunoSEQ multiplex PCR, and TCRdb holds only the in-frame ones, with some missing. The profile shows fewer than 35,000 clones, around 80% of them singletons. The source material was CD4+ T cells from blood, sampled before the fourth cycle of nivolumab. The origin of the receptors is a human donor with classical Hodgkin lymphoma.

The rearrangement uses TRBV20-1 and TRBJ1-2; no clear D. The germline V gene has CDR1 DFQATT and CDR2 SNEGSKA (reference sequence). The CDR3 is 11 residues long. The ends were cut back, 4 bases at V and 4 bases at J, with 7 bases in the middle. The CDR3 here is CSAIPGYGYTF. DNA for the CDR3: TGCAGTGCTATTCCGGGCTATGGCTACACCTTC.

The genes are TRBV6-5 and TRBJ2-7, with 8 bases that match TRBD1. Germline CDR1 MNHEY, CDR2 SVGAGI. The CDR3 consists of 15 residues. V was pared by 6 bases and J by 4 bases, with 11 bases of the junction left unmatched. CDR3 in DNA: TGTGCCAGCAGCCGAATTTTCCAGGGGGCGTACGAGCAGTACTTC. Amino acid sequence: CASSRIFQGAYEQYF.

In this sample, this clone turned up once. Here the CDR3 DNA reads TGTGCCAGCAGCTACGGCCCCGCACGGGAGACCCAGTACTTC. It specifies CASSYGPARETQYF. The genes are TRBV7-2 and TRBJ2-5; no definite D call. This CDR3 is 14 amino acids long. The germline V and J ends were trimmed by 4 bases and 5 bases, with 14 bases remaining between them. Germline values: CDR1 SGHTA, CDR2 FQGNSA.

The genes are TRBV9 and TRBJ2-2; D unresolved. The V and J ends lost 1 base and 1 base respectively, with 8 bases between them. CDR1 is SGDLS and CDR2 is YYNGEE in the germline V gene. This CDR3 is built from 15 residues. This CDR3 is CASSVNSGNTGELFF. The CDR3 DNA is TGTGCCAGCAGCGTAAACTCGGGGAACACCGGGGAGCTGTTTTTT.

V gene TRBV4-3 combines with J gene TRBJ1-1; a weak D match, TRBD1 (6 bases). The CDR3 runs to 16 residues. Germline V gene lookup returns CDR1 LGHNA and CDR2 YSLEER. Trimming took 1 base from V and 4 from J, leaving 16 bases between them. The CDR3 sequence is CASSQVKQGFGTEAFF. The CDR3 DNA sequence: TGCGCCAGCAGCCAAGTTAAACAGGGCTTTGGCACTGAAGCTTTCTTT.

This chain uses TRBV19 with TRBJ2-5, with D tentatively TRBD2 (7 bases). V shed 2 bases and J shed 2 bases, with 15 bases lying between them. Germline CDR1 and CDR2: LNHDA and SQIVND (reference sequence). The CDR3 is 16 amino acids. The CDR3 coding sequence is TGTGCCAGTAGTATAAATCTCGGGGGGCGGCAAGAGACCCAGTACTTC. The encoded protein is CASSINLGGRQETQYF.

This rearrangement joins TRBV11-2 to TRBJ2-1, with 9 bases lining up with TRBD2. V lost 3 bases, J lost 2 bases, and 11 bases stayed unmatched. CDR3 length: 18 amino acids. Germline-derived CDR1 and CDR2 are SGHAT and FQNNGV. In DNA form, the CDR3 reads TGTGCCAGCAGCTTGCGGCCCGGCGCGGGGGGGCCCTACAATGAGCAGTTCTTC. It is translated as CASSLRPGAGGPYNEQFF.

The V gene is TRBV20-1, the J gene TRBJ2-7; 7 bases line up with TRBD2. This CDR3 is built from 10 residues. Losses at the gene ends were 6 bases for V and 7 bases for J; bases not matched to a gene: 3. Germline V gives CDR1 DFQATT, CDR2 SNEGSKA (reference sequence). CDR3 protein: CSAKRGEQYF. The CDR3 DNA reads TGCAGTGCAAAGCGGGGTGAGCAGTACTTC.

This chain links TRBV5-6 with TRBJ1-5; a weak D match, TRBD1 (6 bases). The CDR3 length is 15 residues. The V gene lost 3 bases and the J gene lost 5 bases, with 15 bases spanning the gap. CDR1 and CDR2 (germline): SGHDT, YYEEEE. The CDR3, as DNA: TGTGCCAGCAGCTGGGGTGGGCAGGGGCATCAGCCCCAGCATTTT. Amino acids: CASSWGGQGHQPQHF.

The V gene is TRBV29-1, the J gene TRBJ2-5, with D perhaps matching TRBD1 (6 bases). CDR1 and CDR2 (germline): SQVTM, ANQGSEA. V lost 5 bases to trimming and J lost 5 bases, with 12 bases between them. This CDR3 spans 12 amino acids. Here the CDR3 DNA reads TGCAGCGTTACAGGGTTCGGGGAGACCCAGTACTTC. It translates to CSVTGFGETQYF. The variable domain in full, with the rest retrieved from reference TRBV29-1 and TRBJ2-5, is SAVISQKPSRDICQRGTSLTIQCQVDSQVTMMFWYRQQPGQSLTLIATANQGSEATYESGFVIDKFPISRPNLTFSTLTVSNMSPEDSSIYLCSVTGFGETQYFGPGTRLLVL.

The chain is built from TRBV10-2 and TRBJ1-4; tentative D call: TRBD1 (5 bases). Per the germline V gene, CDR1 is WSHSY and CDR2 is SAAADI. Trimming left V 3 bases short and J 11 bases short, with 13 bases between. This CDR3 is built from 13 residues. CDR3: CASSDTQGGKLFF. The CDR3 coding sequence is TGCGCCAGCAGTGACACGCAGGGCGGGAAACTGTTTTTT.

The V call is TRBV18, the J call TRBJ1-3; 9 bases align to TRBD1. Germline trimming cut 2 bases from V and 0 bases from J; bases unmatched to any gene: 8. This CDR3 region has 18 residues. Germline V lookup: CDR1 KGHSH, CDR2 LQKENI. DNA of the CDR3: TGTGCCAGCTCACCATCATCACAGGGGGCGAGCTCTGGAAACACCATATATTTT. It translates to CASSPSSQGASSGNTIYF.

The chain has TRBV5-3 and TRBJ2-4; 7 bases agree with TRBD2. TRBV5-3 is marked as an open reading frame, function uncertain. V shed 9 bases, J shed 2 bases, and the junction held 5 bases outside the gene matches. This CDR3 spans 13 amino acids. CDR3 residues: CATGRASKNIQYF. The CDR3 DNA reads TGTGCCACAGGGAGGGCCTCCAAAAACATTCAGTACTTC.

The chain links TRBV28 to TRBJ2-7; perhaps TRBD1 as D (6 bases). The CDR3 has 13 residues. V lost 6 bases, J lost 2 bases, and 11 bases lay in between. Germline lookup yields CDR1 MDHEN and CDR2 SYDVKM. The CDR3 sequence is CASSSGQPYEQYF. The CDR3 DNA reads TGTGCCAGCAGCAGTGGACAGCCCTACGAGCAGTACTTC.

This chain links TRBV27 with TRBJ1-1; a possible D gene is TRBD1 (5 bases). Germline CDR1 is MNHEY and CDR2 is SMNVEV (reference sequence). V was trimmed by 6 bases and J by 2 bases, leaving 19 bases between them. This CDR3 is built from 16 residues. CDR3 region: CASSKRHGGGNTEAFF. The CDR3 DNA is TGTGCCAGCAGCAAAAGACACGGCGGGGGAAACACTGAAGCTTTCTTT.

V is TRBV4-2 and J is TRBJ1-5; D is ambiguous. This CDR3 has 14 amino acids. The germline V gene encodes CDR1 LGHNA and CDR2 YNFKEQ. Trimming shortened V by 0 bases and J by 11 bases, and 14 bases separated the two germline ends. For the CDR3, the DNA is TGTGCCAGCAGCCAAGATAAGCGGAGCTGGGCCCAGCATTTT. It translates to CASSQDKRSWAQHF.

The chain links TRBV9 to TRBJ1-2; D is possibly TRBD1 (5 bases). The CDR3 contains 11 residues. The germline CDR1 and CDR2 sequences are SGDLS and YYNGEE. Trimming shortened V by 7 bases and J by 8 bases, and 12 bases separated the two germline ends. The CDR3 region has the DNA TGTGCCAGCGGGGCGCGCGAGGGCTACACCTTC. Its translation: CASGAREGYTF.

The rearrangement uses TRBV28 and TRBJ1-2; 12 bases match TRBD1. The CDR3 loop spans 15 amino acids. The trim removed 4 bases at V and 6 bases at J, leaving 6 bases unmatched. CDR1 MDHEN and CDR2 SYDVKM come from the germline V gene. The CDR3 reads CASSSGTGGFHGYTF. CDR3 sequence (DNA): TGTGCCAGCAGTTCCGGGACAGGGGGCTTTCATGGCTACACCTTC.

V is TRBV7-9 and J is TRBJ2-7; 9 bases agree with TRBD1. Germline loops: CDR1 SEHNR, CDR2 FQNEAQ (reference sequence). The CDR3 has 16 residues. Trimming took 5 bases from V and 1 from J; bases not matched to a gene: 9. The CDR3 coding sequence is TGTGCCAGCAGCCCCCTTAGGGGACAGGGTTCCTACGAGCAGTACTTC. Amino acids: CASSPLRGQGSYEQYF.

J is TRBJ1-5 and V is TRBV28, with a possible D match to TRBD1 (5 bases). There are 15 residues in the CDR3. Germline CDR1 reads MDHEN; CDR2 reads SYDVKM. The V and J ends lost 0 bases and 7 bases respectively, with 13 bases between them. CDR3 in amino acids: CASSLWGGENQPQHF. Here the CDR3 DNA reads TGTGCCAGCAGTTTATGGGGGGGGGAAAACCAGCCCCAGCATTTT.

The chain employs TRBV5-6 and TRBJ1-4; 9 bases match TRBD1. V dropped 2 bases and J dropped 2; count of bases not matched to a gene: 7. The length of the CDR3 is 17 residues. The germline CDR1 and CDR2 sequences are SGHDT and YYEEEE. The CDR3 loop reads CASSFPGGTGTNEKLFF. Here the CDR3 DNA reads TGTGCCAGCAGCTTTCCGGGAGGGACAGGGACTAATGAAAAACTGTTTTTT.

J is TRBJ1-4 and V is TRBV5-5, with 9 bases lining up with TRBD1. The J segment lost 7 bases and the V segment lost 5 bases, leaving 9 bases of the junction unmatched. The CDR3 length is 15 residues. Germline CDR1 is SGHKS and CDR2 is YYEKEE (reference sequence). The DNA of the CDR3 is TGTGCCAGCAGGCGCGATGGACAGGGGATTGAAAAACTGTTTTTT. As protein: CASRRDGQGIEKLFF.

The J gene is TRBJ1-2, the V gene TRBV29-1, with a tentative D call TRBD1 (6 bases). Trimming left V 7 bases short and J 3 bases short, with 9 bases between. There are 11 residues in the CDR3. Germline values: CDR1 SQVTM, CDR2 ANQGSEA. This CDR3 reads CSAGQYYGYTF. The CDR3 DNA follows: TGCAGCGCAGGACAGTACTATGGCTACACCTTC.

The chain employs TRBV29-1 and TRBJ2-3; no clear D gene. Germline V gives CDR1 SQVTM, CDR2 ANQGSEA. The CDR3 runs to 13 residues. V was pared by 4 bases and J by 2 bases, with 10 bases between. CDR3 bases: TGCAGCGTTGTCTTGACCCCCACAGATACGCAGTATTTT. Its protein is CSVVLTPTDTQYF.

With regard to this clone: In the same sample, other DNA sequences code for this CDR3. CDR3 bases: TGTGCCAGCAGCTTACCGCGACTTGGGATCGACGAGCAGTACTTC. This sequence encodes CASSLPRLGIDEQYF. The chain carries TRBV7-9 and TRBJ2-7; D gene unclear. Germline CDR1 reads SEHNR; CDR2 reads FQNEAQ (reference sequence). V lost 2 bases, J lost 5 bases, and 16 bases lay in between. The CDR3 length is 15 residues. Using reference TRBV7-9 and TRBJ2-7 for the parts outside the CDR3, the full variable domain is DTGVSQNPRHKITKRGQNVTFRCDPISEHNRLYWYRQTLGQGPEFLTYFQNEAQLEKSRLLSDRFSAERPKGSFSTLEIQRTEQGDSAMYLCASSLPRLGIDEQYFGPGTRLTVT.

The chain links TRBV7-8 to TRBJ1-1; 7 nucleotides align to TRBD1. Trimming took 2 bases from V and 4 from J; bases not matched to a gene: 10. The CDR3 loop spans 16 amino acids. Germline CDR1 SGHVS, CDR2 FQNEAQ. For the CDR3, the DNA is TGTGCCAGCAGCTTACACAGTCAGGGGGAGGGCACTGAAGCTTTCTTT. It encodes CASSLHSQGEGTEAFF.

The V call is TRBV19, the J call TRBJ1-2; D might be TRBD1 (6 bases). V was clipped by 1 base and J by 4 bases, with 13 bases between them. Germline V gene sequence: CDR1 LNHDA, CDR2 SQIVND (reference sequence). The CDR3 is made up of 15 amino acids. This CDR3 is CASSIVPGVTYGYTF. CDR3 DNA: TGTGCCAGTAGTATAGTTCCAGGGGTGACCTATGGCTACACCTTC.

CDR3 DNA: TGTGCCAGCTCACCTCTCCCCGGGACAGGGGGAGAAAAACTGTTTTTT. Its translation is CASSPLPGTGGEKLFF. The V call is TRBV18, the J call TRBJ1-4, with 11 bases aligning to TRBD1. The CDR3 spans 16 residues. V trimming: 3 bases; J trimming: 8 bases; junction bases outside the gene matches: 8. Per germline, CDR1 KGHSH and CDR2 LQKENI. The full variable domain, completed using reference TRBV18 and TRBJ1-4, is NAGVMQNPRHLVRRRGQEARLRCSPMKGHSHVYWYRQLPEEGLKFMVYLQKENIIDESGMPKERFSAEFPKEGPSILRIQQVVRGDSAAYFCASSPLPGTGGEKLFFGSGTQLSVL.

The chain combines TRBV18 with TRBJ2-5, with TRBD1 matching 8 bases. The CDR3 covers 17 residues. Germline V gives CDR1 KGHSH, CDR2 LQKENI. The junction had 12 bases not matched to a gene; V was cut back by 4 bases and J by 2 bases. Here the CDR3 reads CASSRTRTGSDQETQYF. The CDR3, as DNA: TGTGCCAGCTCACGGACCCGGACAGGGAGCGATCAAGAGACCCAGTACTTC.

The chain links TRBV6-6 to TRBJ1-1; 8 bases are shared with TRBD1. The CDR3 loop spans 15 amino acids. Unmatched junction bases numbered 4, after V lost 0 bases and J lost 4 bases. CDR1 and CDR2 from the germline V gene are MNHNY and SVGAGI (reference sequence). CDR3 in amino acids: CASSYSGQGSTEAFF. The CDR3 DNA reads as TGTGCCAGCAGTTACTCCGGACAGGGTAGCACTGAAGCTTTCTTT.

The rearrangement uses TRBV9 and TRBJ2-7; D gene ambiguous. The germline V gene encodes CDR1 SGDLS and CDR2 YYNGEE. V was shortened by 0 bases and J by 2 bases, with 6 bases between the two germline ends. There are 13 residues in the CDR3. CDR3 amino acids: CASSVAPTYEQYF. The CDR3 nucleotides are TGTGCCAGCAGCGTAGCCCCAACCTACGAGCAGTACTTC.